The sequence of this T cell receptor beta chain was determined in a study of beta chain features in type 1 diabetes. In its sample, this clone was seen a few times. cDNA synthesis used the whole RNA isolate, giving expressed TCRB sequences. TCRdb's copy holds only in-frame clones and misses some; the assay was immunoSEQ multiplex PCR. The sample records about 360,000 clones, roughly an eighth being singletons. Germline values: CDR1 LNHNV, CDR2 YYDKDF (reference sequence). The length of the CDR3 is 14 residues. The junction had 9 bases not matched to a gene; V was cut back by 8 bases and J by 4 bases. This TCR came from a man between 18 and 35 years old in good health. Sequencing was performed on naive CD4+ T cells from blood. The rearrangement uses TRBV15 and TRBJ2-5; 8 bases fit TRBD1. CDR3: CATRKDRVAETQYF. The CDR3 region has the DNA TGTGCCACCCGTAAGGACAGGGTGGCAGAGACCCAGTACTTC.